Included here is one T cell receptor beta chain sequence, with context. The data derive from a study of blood T cell repertoires in COVID-19. On the study more broadly: Acute and convalescent COVID-19 specimens originated in the United States, Italy and Spain. The cDNA or gDNA used as material had been derived from T cells, B-cell-depleted T cells, or PBMCs.

The CDR3 consists of 13 residues. V lost 2 bases and J 4 bases, leaving 8 bases between the germline ends. Original processing methods: Reference gene primer amplification gave nucleated cell count estimates. Profiling relied on immunoSEQ multiplex PCR, and the TCRdb table lists in-frame clones only, not all of them. V and J calls and clone size are copied from that table; D and trimming were computed from the DNA. Of 110,000 or so clones in the sample, roughly 84% were seen once. This TCR was sampled from a woman aged 70 to 79 who had recovered from COVID-19. This chain links TRBV12-3 or TRBV12-4 with TRBJ2-5; possible D gene TRBD1, 5 bases. Sequenced sample: peripheral blood. The CDR3 sequence: CASSLRQGETQYF. CDR3 nucleotide sequence: TGTGCCAGCAGTTTAAGGCAGGGAGAGACCCAGTACTTC.